The rows below give T cell receptor beta chains drawn from one sample of a study of cytomegalovirus exposure and HLA in healthy donors. Using immunoSEQ multiplex PCR, the repertoire was profiled, and TCRdb retains in-frame clones only, with some absent. The data show about 180,000 clones, about four fifths seen once. What was sequenced was PBMCs. These receptors were collected from a man between 18 and 29 years old in good health and CMV-seronegative. CDR3s include the opening cysteine and the closing phenylalanine or tryptophan. D genes are given only for firm matches. Clone size is given for some rows only: seen once, a few or many times, or a class if the clone is expanded.

NA,TRBJ1-2,TRBV27,NA,CASSLAPGDVRYYGYTF,TGTGCCAGCAGTTTGGCCCCGGGGGATGTTAGGTACTATGGCTACACCTTC
TRBD1,TRBJ2-1,TRBV10-2,NA,CASSPGGGEQFF,TGCGCCAGCAGTCCAGGGGGCGGTGAGCAGTTCTTC
TRBD1,TRBJ1-6,TRBV5-1,NA,CASSADRGLSPLHF,TGCGCCAGCAGCGCCGACAGGGGTTTGTCACCCCTCCACTTT
NA,TRBJ2-1,TRBV6-5,NA,CASSPLGLAANEQFF,TGTGCCAGCAGTCCCCTTGGTCTAGCAGCCAATGAGCAGTTCTTC
NA,TRBJ1-4,TRBV7-6,NA,CASSLAGGAYEKLFF,TGTGCCAGCAGCTTAGCGGGGGGGGCCTACGAAAAACTGTTTTTT
TRBD2,TRBJ2-3,TRBV27,once,CASSLTSGPTQYF,TGTGCCAGCAGTTTAACTAGCGGACCTACGCAGTATTTT
NA,TRBJ2-7,TRBV10-2,NA,CASSASQGGWYEQYF,TGCGCCAGCAGTGCGTCACAGGGAGGGTGGTACGAGCAGTACTTC
NA,TRBJ2-1,TRBV15,NA,CATSREITGQEQFF,TGTGCCACCAGCAGAGAGATAACAGGACAGGAGCAGTTCTTC
TRBD1,TRBJ1-1,TRBV10-3,NA,CAIRAGGTAMNTEAFF,TGTGCCATCAGGGCAGGGGGCACGGCCATGAACACTGAAGCTTTCTTT
TRBD1,TRBJ2-2,TRBV6-4,few,CASSDSQGAGELFF,TGTGCCAGCAGTGACTCGCAGGGGGCCGGGGAGCTGTTTTTT
TRBD1,TRBJ2-6,TRBV5-8,NA,CASSYQQGALLLSGANVLTF,TGTGCCAGCAGCTATCAACAGGGGGCCCTCTTGCTCTCTGGGGCCAACGTCCTGACTTTC
NA,TRBJ1-2,TRBV27,once,CASLPTMGGNYGYTF,TGTGCCAGCTTGCCTACCATGGGGGGTAACTATGGCTACACCTTC
NA,TRBJ2-7,TRBV7-3,NA,CASSLMSAYEQYF,TGTGCCAGCAGCTTAATGTCCGCCTACGAGCAGTACTTC
TRBD2,TRBJ2-5,TRBV5-1,NA,CASSTGTSGQETQYF,TGCGCCAGCAGCACGGGGACTAGCGGGCAAGAGACCCAGTACTTC
TRBD2,TRBJ2-7,TRBV10-3,NA,CAISERASGVYEQYF,TGTGCCATCAGTGAGAGGGCTAGCGGGGTTTACGAGCAGTACTTC
NA,TRBJ2-7,TRBV13,NA,CASSPFAKGLRGYEQYF,TGTGCCAGCAGCCCCTTCGCGAAAGGTTTAAGGGGCTACGAGCAGTACTTC
NA,TRBJ2-1,TRBV15,NA,CATSRVGGPGWFSYNEQFF,TGTGCCACCAGCAGAGTGGGGGGTCCGGGATGGTTCTCCTACAATGAGCAGTTCTTC
NA,TRBJ2-1,TRBV19,NA,CASSTLGGAPLRNEQFF,TGTGCCAGTAGTACCCTGGGGGGAGCGCCTCTTCGTAATGAGCAGTTCTTC
NA,TRBJ2-1,TRBV6-5,NA,CASSGGLNPYNEQFF,TGTGCCAGCAGTGGGGGACTTAATCCCTACAATGAGCAGTTCTTC
TRBD2,TRBJ2-1,TRBV9,NA,CASGASGGNEQFF,TGTGCCAGCGGGGCTAGCGGGGGTAATGAGCAGTTCTTC
TRBD2,TRBJ2-3,TRBV28,NA,CASNPGLAELASTDTQYF,TGTGCCAGCAACCCGGGACTAGCGGAGTTAGCTAGCACAGATACGCAGTATTTT
TRBD2,TRBJ2-7,TRBV5-5,NA,CASSLAGGSGYF,TGTGCCAGCAGCCTAGCGGGAGGGAGCGGGTACTTC
TRBD1,TRBJ2-7,TRBV29-1,NA,CSVIGTVFYEQYF,TGCAGCGTTATCGGGACAGTTTTTTACGAGCAGTACTTC
NA,TRBJ2-2,TRBV28,once,CASSLLSLVRVAGELFF,TGTGCCAGCAGTTTATTAAGCCTAGTAAGAGTCGCCGGGGAGCTGTTTTTT
NA,TRBJ1-1,TRBV15,NA,CATSTRDTEAFF,TGTGCCACCAGCACTAGAGACACTGAAGCTTTCTTT
TRBD1,TRBJ2-2,TRBV28,NA,CASSFVGTGNTGELFF,TGTGCCAGCAGTTTTGTGGGGACAGGGAACACCGGGGAGCTGTTTTTT
TRBD1,TRBJ2-2,TRBV29-1,NA,CSVKRDSPNTGELFF,TGCAGCGTAAAAAGGGACAGCCCCAACACCGGGGAGCTGTTTTTT
NA,TRBJ1-1,TRBV2,NA,CASSDGTPTEAFF,TGTGCCAGCAGTGATGGGACACCCACTGAAGCTTTCTTT
NA,TRBJ2-5,TRBV10-3,NA,CASRGGEETQYF,TGTGCCTCTAGGGGAGGAGAAGAGACCCAGTACTTC
TRBD1,TRBJ2-7,TRBV30,NA,CAWNAGQGSEQYF,TGTGCCTGGAACGCGGGACAGGGTTCCGAGCAGTACTTC
TRBD2,TRBJ2-3,TRBV7-2,NA,CASSFFSRGASTDTQYF,TGTGCCAGCAGCTTCTTCTCGCGGGGGGCCAGCACAGATACGCAGTATTTT
TRBD1,TRBJ2-7,TRBV13,NA,CASSSLGTGQKYF,TGTGCCAGCAGCTCCCTCGGGACAGGTCAAAAGTACTTC
TRBD1,TRBJ2-3,TRBV7-2,NA,CASSPGQGRTPSDTQYF,TGTGCCAGCAGCCCGGGACAGGGCCGAACACCTTCAGATACGCAGTATTTT
TRBD1,TRBJ2-7,TRBV7-2,NA,CASSQQGLVHYEQYF,TGTGCCAGCAGCCAACAGGGGCTGGTACACTACGAGCAGTACTTC
TRBD1,TRBJ2-1,TRBV2,NA,CASGRTGDYNEQFF,TGTGCCAGCGGTAGGACAGGGGACTACAATGAGCAGTTCTTC
TRBD1,TRBJ2-1,TRBV6-5,NA,CASSPEGAPYNEQFF,TGTGCCAGCAGTCCAGAGGGGGCCCCTTACAATGAGCAGTTCTTC
NA,TRBJ2-2,TRBV7-3,few,CASSPTLAENTGELFF,TGTGCCAGCAGCCCGACCCTAGCTGAGAACACCGGGGAGCTGTTTTTT
NA,TRBJ2-5,TRBV5-4,NA,CASSLVGRETQYF,TGTGCCAGCAGCTTAGTTGGGAGGGAGACCCAGTACTTC
TRBD1,TRBJ2-1,TRBV2,NA,CATVGQLGYNEQFF,TGTGCCACCGTGGGACAGCTAGGCTACAATGAGCAGTTCTTC
NA,TRBJ2-1,TRBV7-9,NA,CASSLAGEIYNEQFF,TGTGCCAGCAGCTTAGCGGGAGAGATCTACAATGAGCAGTTCTTC